This entry features one TCR beta chain sequence. The antigen is unknown. The sample is drawn from a study of shared clonotypes between healthy human individuals. For the study at large: Per-donor plates numbered three CD4 naive, three CD4 memory, two CD8 naive and one CD8 memory. Study-level findings and limits: Larger richness was generally estimated for naive than memory subsets. There were few donors, and this limited the genetic and exposure-history diversity represented.

The CDR3 has 16 residues. Trimming left V 4 bases short and J 4 bases short, with 19 bases between. Germline CDR1 SEHNR, CDR2 FQNEAQ (reference sequence). Selected positively for CCR7 and CD45RO-negative, naive CD8 cells excluded terminally differentiated effector memory CD45RA+ cells. Generated by immunoSEQ multiplex PCR, the TCRdb table keeps only in-frame clones and is missing some. The data hold about 800,000 clones, with approximately 97% observed a single time. The receptor was derived from a man aged 25 to 40 in good health. The sample taken for sequencing was naive CD8+ T cells sorted from blood. V usage is TRBV7-9 and J usage is TRBJ2-5; D might be TRBD2 (5 bases). DNA for the CDR3: TGTGCCAGCAGCTCTGGAGGCGGGTCTATGACAGAGACCCAGTACTTC. Protein: CASSSGGGSMTETQYF.